A single sample gave rise to the 2 T cell receptor beta chains below, sequenced in a study of cytomegalovirus exposure and HLA in healthy donors. The PCR contained 60 Vbeta and 13 Jbeta primers. TCRdb keeps only in-frame clones here, not all; method: immunoSEQ multiplex PCR. The sample includes around 190,000 clones, around 77% of them seen just once. The specimen was PBMCs. The receptors come from a woman in her 30s in good health and CMV-seronegative.

J is TRBJ1-5 and V is TRBV28; tentatively, D is TRBD1 (5 bases). Trimming removed 2 bases from V and 7 bases from J, with 12 bases in between. This CDR3 has 14 residues. Germline CDR1 MDHEN, CDR2 SYDVKM. The CDR3 DNA follows: TGTGCCAGCAGTTTAGGTGGGGGGGGGCAGCCCCAGCATTTT. Translation gives CASSLGGGGQPQHF.

V usage is TRBV25-1 and J usage is TRBJ1-3; D not certain. Trimming removed 3 bases at V and 7 bases at J, with 16 bases between. Germline CDR1 is MGHDK and CDR2 is SYGVNS. CDR3 length: 15 residues. The chain's CDR3 is CASSEGKPGGNTIYF. As DNA, the CDR3 is TGTGCCAGCAGTGAGGGGAAACCTGGAGGGAACACCATATATTTT. Variable domain in full (rest from reference TRBV25-1 and TRBJ1-3): EADIYQTPRYLVIGTGKKITLECSQTMGHDKMYWYQQDPGMELHLIHYSYGVNSTEKGDLSSESTVSRIRTEHFPLTLESARPSHTSQYLCASSEGKPGGNTIYFGEGSWLTVV.